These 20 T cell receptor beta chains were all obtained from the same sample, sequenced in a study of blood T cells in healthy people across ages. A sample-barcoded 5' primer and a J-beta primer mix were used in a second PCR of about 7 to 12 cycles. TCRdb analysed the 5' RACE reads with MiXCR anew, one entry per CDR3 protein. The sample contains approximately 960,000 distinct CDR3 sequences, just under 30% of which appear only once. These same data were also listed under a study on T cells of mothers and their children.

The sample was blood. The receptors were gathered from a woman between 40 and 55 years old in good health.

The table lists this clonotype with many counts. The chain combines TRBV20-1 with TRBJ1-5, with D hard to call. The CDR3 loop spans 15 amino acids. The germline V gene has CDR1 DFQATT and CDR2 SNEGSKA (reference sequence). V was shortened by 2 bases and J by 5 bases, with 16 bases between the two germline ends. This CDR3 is CSARRKGSYDQPQHF. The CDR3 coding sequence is TGCAGTGCTAGAAGAAAAGGGAGTTATGATCAGCCCCAGCATTTT.

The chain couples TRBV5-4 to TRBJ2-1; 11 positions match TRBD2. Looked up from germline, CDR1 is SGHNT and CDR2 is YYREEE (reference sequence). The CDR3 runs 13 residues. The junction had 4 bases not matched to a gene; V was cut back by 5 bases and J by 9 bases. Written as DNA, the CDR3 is TGTGCCAGCAGTCCCCTAGCGGGGGGTGAGCAGTTCTTC. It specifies CASSPLAGGEQFF.

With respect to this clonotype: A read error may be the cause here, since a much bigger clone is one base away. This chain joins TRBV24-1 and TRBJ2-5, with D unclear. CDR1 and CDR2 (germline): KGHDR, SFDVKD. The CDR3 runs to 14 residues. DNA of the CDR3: TGTGCCACCGGTGATCGGGCAAACCAAGAGACCCAGTACTTC. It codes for CATGDRANQETQYF.

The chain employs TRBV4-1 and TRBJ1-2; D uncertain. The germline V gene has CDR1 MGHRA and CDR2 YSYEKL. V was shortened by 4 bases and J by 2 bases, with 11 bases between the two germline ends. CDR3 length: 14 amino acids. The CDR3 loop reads CASSREGKNYGYTF. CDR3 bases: TGCGCCAGCAGCCGGGAGGGAAAGAACTATGGCTACACCTTC.

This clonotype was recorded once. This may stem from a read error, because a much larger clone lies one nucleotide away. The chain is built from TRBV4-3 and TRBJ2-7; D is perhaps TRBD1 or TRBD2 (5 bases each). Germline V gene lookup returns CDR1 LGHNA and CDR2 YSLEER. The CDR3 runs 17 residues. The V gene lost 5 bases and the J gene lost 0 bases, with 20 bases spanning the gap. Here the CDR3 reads CASSDKTGTSGSYEQYF. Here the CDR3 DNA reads TGCGCCAGCAGCGACAAAACCGGGACCTCTGGCTCCTACGAGCAGTACTTC.

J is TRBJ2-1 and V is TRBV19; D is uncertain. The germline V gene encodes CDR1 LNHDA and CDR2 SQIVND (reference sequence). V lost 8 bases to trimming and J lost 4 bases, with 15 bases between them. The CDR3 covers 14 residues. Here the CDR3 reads CASHVGGAYNEQFF. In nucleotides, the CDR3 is TGTGCCAGTCATGTGGGCGGAGCGTACAATGAGCAGTTCTTC.

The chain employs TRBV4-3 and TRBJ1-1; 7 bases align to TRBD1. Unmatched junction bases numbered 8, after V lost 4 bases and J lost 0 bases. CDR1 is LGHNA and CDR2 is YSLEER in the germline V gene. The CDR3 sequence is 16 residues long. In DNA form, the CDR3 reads TGCGCCAGCAGCCCAGGGGGGGCAGCTGTGAACACTGAAGCTTTCTTT. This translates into CASSPGGAAVNTEAFF.

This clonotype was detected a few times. The CDR3 loop reads CASSLGHVSNTGELFF. In DNA, the CDR3 is TGCGCCAGCAGCCTCGGCCACGTCTCGAACACCGGGGAGCTGTTTTTT. V gene TRBV4-1 combines with J gene TRBJ2-2; D uncertain. The CDR3 sequence is 16 residues long. V dropped 4 bases and J dropped 0 bases, with 12 bases sitting between them. Germline-derived CDR1 and CDR2 are MGHRA and YSYEKL.

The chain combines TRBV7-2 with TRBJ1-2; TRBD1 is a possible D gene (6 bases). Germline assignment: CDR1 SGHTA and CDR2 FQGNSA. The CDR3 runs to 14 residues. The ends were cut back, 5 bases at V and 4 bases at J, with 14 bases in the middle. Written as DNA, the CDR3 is TGTGCCAGCAGCCCTAACAGGGATGGCTATGGCTACACCTTC. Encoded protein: CASSPNRDGYGYTF.

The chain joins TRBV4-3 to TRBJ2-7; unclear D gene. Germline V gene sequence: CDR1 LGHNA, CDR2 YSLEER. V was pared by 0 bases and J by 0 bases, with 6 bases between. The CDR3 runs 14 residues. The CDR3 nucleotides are TGCGCCAGCAGCCAAGATTCCGGCTCCTACGAGCAGTACTTC. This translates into CASSQDSGSYEQYF.

In DNA, the CDR3 is TGTGCCAGCAGCCTAGTTCAGGGGGGCCCCGTCAATCAGCCCCAGCATTTT. Protein sequence: CASSLVQGGPVNQPQHF. V is TRBV7-2 and J is TRBJ1-5; the match to TRBD1 covers 7 bases. The CDR3 is 17 amino acids. CDR1 and CDR2 from the germline V gene are SGHTA and FQGNSA. With 5 bases clipped from V and 3 bases from J, the junction kept 13 bases outside the gene matches.

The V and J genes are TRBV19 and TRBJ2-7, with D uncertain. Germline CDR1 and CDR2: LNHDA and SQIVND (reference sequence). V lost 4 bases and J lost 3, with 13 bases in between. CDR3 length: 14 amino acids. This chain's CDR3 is CASSTGLVFYEQYF. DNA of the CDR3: TGTGCCAGTAGTACTGGGCTAGTATTCTACGAGCAGTACTTC.

The CDR3 DNA reads TGTGCCAGCAGTCGTACTAGCGGCACCGCAGATACGCAGTATTTT. Its translation: CASSRTSGTADTQYF. The chain uses TRBV12-3 or TRBV12-4 and TRBJ2-3, with 8 bases that match TRBD2. The CDR3 sequence is 15 residues long. With 5 bases clipped from V and 4 bases from J, the junction kept 8 bases outside the gene matches.

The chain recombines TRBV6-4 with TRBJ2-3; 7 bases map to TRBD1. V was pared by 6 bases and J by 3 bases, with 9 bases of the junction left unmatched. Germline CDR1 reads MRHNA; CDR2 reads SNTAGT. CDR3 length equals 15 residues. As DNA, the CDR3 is TGTGCCAGCAGCGAAACAGGGGACGCGACAGATACGCAGTATTTT. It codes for CASSETGDATDTQYF.

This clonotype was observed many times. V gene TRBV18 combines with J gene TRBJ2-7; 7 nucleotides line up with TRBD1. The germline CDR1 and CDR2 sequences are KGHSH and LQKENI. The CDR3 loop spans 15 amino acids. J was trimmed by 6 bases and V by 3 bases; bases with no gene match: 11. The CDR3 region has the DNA TGTGCCAGCTCACCTACATTACAGGGGTATGGCGAGCAGTACTTC. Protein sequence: CASSPTLQGYGEQYF.

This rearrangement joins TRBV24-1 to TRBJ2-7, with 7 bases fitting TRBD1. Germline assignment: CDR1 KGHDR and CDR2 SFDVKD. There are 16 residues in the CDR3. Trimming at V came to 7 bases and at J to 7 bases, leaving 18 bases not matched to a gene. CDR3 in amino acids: CATSVNWNRGSDEQYF. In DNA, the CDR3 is TGTGCCACCAGCGTGAACTGGAACAGGGGCTCCGATGAGCAGTACTTC.

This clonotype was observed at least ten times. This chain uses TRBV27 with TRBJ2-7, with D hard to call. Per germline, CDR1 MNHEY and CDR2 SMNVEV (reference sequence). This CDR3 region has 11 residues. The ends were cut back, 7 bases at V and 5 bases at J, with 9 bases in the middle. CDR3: CASTSSNEQYF. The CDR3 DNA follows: TGTGCCAGCACGTCCTCTAACGAGCAGTACTTC.

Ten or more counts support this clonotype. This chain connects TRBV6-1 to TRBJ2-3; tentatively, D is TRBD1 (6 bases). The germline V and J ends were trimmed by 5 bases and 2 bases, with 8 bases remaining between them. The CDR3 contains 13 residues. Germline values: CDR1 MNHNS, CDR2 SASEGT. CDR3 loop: CASSRDNTDTQYF. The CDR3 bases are TGTGCCAGCAGTCGGGACAACACAGATACGCAGTATTTT.

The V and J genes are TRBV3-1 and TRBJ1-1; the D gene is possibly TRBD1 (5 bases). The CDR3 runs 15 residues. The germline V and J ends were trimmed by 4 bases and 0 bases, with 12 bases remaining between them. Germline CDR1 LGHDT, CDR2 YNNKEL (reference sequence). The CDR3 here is CASSPGSTVNTEAFF. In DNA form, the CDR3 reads TGTGCCAGCAGCCCAGGGAGTACCGTGAACACTGAAGCTTTCTTT.

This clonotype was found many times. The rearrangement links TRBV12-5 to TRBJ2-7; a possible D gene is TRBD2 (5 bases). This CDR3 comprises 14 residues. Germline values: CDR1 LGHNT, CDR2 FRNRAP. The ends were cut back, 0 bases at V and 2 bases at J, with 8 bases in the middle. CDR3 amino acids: CASGLVGETYEQYF. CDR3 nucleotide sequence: TGTGCTAGTGGTTTGGTTGGGGAGACCTACGAGCAGTACTTC. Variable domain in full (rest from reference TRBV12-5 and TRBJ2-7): DARVTQTPRHKVTEMGQEVTMRCQPILGHNTVFWYRQTMMQGLELLAYFRNRAPLDDSGMPKDRFSAEMPDATLATLKIQPSEPRDSAVYFCASGLVGETYEQYFGPGTRLTVT.